The 9 T cell receptor beta chains reported below all come from one sample, sequenced in a study of cytomegalovirus exposure and HLA in healthy donors. PCR primers comprised 60 Vbeta and 13 Jbeta primers. Produced via immunoSEQ multiplex PCR; TCRdb's table is partial and in-frame only. The table lists some 170,000 clones, approximately 80% of them singletons, with about 2.2% in the top ten. Sequencing was carried out using PBMCs. The receptors were gathered from a woman aged 25 to 45 in good health and CMV-seronegative.

This chain joins TRBV4-1 and TRBJ1-6, with a weak D call TRBD1 (6 bases). Germline-derived CDR1 and CDR2 are MGHRA and YSYEKL. The CDR3 has 14 residues. Trimming took off 5 bases at V and 10 bases at J, with 15 bases between the two ends. CDR3 nucleotides: TGCGCCAGCAGCTCGAAGGGGGTAGGCTCACCCCTCCACTTT. Amino acid sequence: CASSSKGVGSPLHF.

This clone occurred once. The chain employs TRBV29-1 and TRBJ2-7, with 10 bases that match TRBD2. Losses at the gene ends were 6 bases for V and 6 bases for J; bases not matched to a gene: 8. CDR3 length equals 13 residues. Per the germline V gene, CDR1 is SQVTM and CDR2 is ANQGSEA. CDR3 sequence: CSVSSGSGSEQYF. The DNA for the CDR3 is TGCAGCGTATCTAGCGGGAGTGGGAGCGAGCAGTACTTC.

This chain uses TRBV2 with TRBJ1-2, with D maybe TRBD1 (6 bases). CDR1 is SNHLY, CDR2 FYNNEI, per germline. The CDR3 length is 14 residues. V was cut by 4 bases and J by 4 bases, with 13 bases left in between. The chain's CDR3 is CASSARGDGYGYTF. The CDR3 bases are TGTGCCAGCAGTGCCAGGGGCGACGGCTATGGCTACACCTTC.

V and J are TRBV28 and TRBJ2-2, with 9 positions matching TRBD1. The J segment lost 5 bases and the V segment lost 3 bases, leaving 4 bases of the junction unmatched. This CDR3 has 15 residues. Germline-derived CDR1 and CDR2 are MDHEN and SYDVKM. The CDR3 is CASSFGQGWTGELFF. CDR3 coding DNA: TGTGCCAGCAGTTTCGGACAGGGGTGGACCGGGGAGCTGTTTTTT.

J is TRBJ2-7 and V is TRBV9; 7 positions agree with TRBD1. The CDR3 has 15 residues. CDR1 is SGDLS, CDR2 YYNGEE, per germline. The ends lost 3 bases at V and 3 bases at J; junction bases unmatched: 9. The CDR3 spells CASSAGSRQGYEQYF. CDR3 in DNA: TGTGCCAGCAGCGCTGGATCGAGACAGGGCTACGAGCAGTACTTC.

The rearrangement links TRBV19 to TRBJ2-5; D is perhaps TRBD1 (6 bases). Germline CDR1 LNHDA, CDR2 SQIVND (reference sequence). The CDR3 length is 14 residues. V was clipped by 7 bases and J by 1 base, with 13 bases between them. The CDR3 nucleotides read TGTGCCAGTAACAAGGACAGAGTCCAAGAGACCCAGTACTTC. Its protein is CASNKDRVQETQYF.

This clone was seen a handful of times. J is TRBJ2-3 and V is TRBV27, with D maybe TRBD2 (6 bases). This CDR3 is built from 15 residues. V was cut by 4 bases and J by 3 bases, with 14 bases left in between. CDR1 and CDR2 from the germline V gene are MNHEY and SMNVEV (reference sequence). The CDR3 DNA reads as TGTGCCAGCAGTTCCAGAGGAGGGTGGACAGATACGCAGTATTTT. Translating it yields CASSSRGGWTDTQYF.

This rearrangement joins TRBV11-2 to TRBJ1-2; D uncertain. V was cut by 4 bases and J by 0 bases, with 12 bases left in between. The germline gives CDR1 SGHAT, CDR2 FQNNGV. CDR3 length: 15 residues. CDR3 sequence: CASSSDGAPNYGYTF. CDR3 DNA sequence: TGTGCCAGCAGCTCAGACGGAGCCCCTAACTATGGCTACACCTTC. Filled out from reference TRBV11-2 and TRBJ1-2, the complete variable domain reads EAGVAQSPRYKIIEKRQSVAFWCNPISGHATLYWYQQILGQGPKLLIQFQNNGVVDDSQLPKDRFSAERLKGVDSTLKIQPAKLEDSAVYLCASSSDGAPNYGYTFGSGTRLTVV.

V is TRBV5-4 and J is TRBJ2-1; 8 bases are shared with TRBD1. Germline loops: CDR1 SGHNT, CDR2 YYREEE (reference sequence). CDR3 length: 15 amino acids. The V segment lost 4 bases and the J segment 6 bases; nucleotides outside the gene matches: 9. CDR3 sequence: CASSPGTGGGNEQFF. CDR3 DNA: TGTGCCAGCAGCCCCGGGACAGGAGGGGGCAATGAGCAGTTCTTC.